Listed below are T cell receptor beta chains from one sample, sequenced in a study of PD-L1 blockade in urothelial cancer. Sequencing used immunoSEQ multiplex PCR; TCRdb keeps in-frame clones, though not all of them. The sample lists about 120,000 clones, roughly 89% seen once, with around 1.7% in the top ten. The starting material was PBMCs, obtained around atezolizumab (anti-PD-L1) treatment. Receptors were obtained from a man in his fifties or sixties with urothelial cancer. Both conserved end residues are part of each CDR3. Each record gives: J gene, clone size, V gene, D gene, CDR3 DNA, CDR3 protein. D genes are given only for firm matches. Clone size is given for some rows only: seen once, a few or many times, or a class if the clone is expanded.

>TRBJ2-2|NA|TRBV7-7|TRBD1
TGTGCCAGCAGCTTTAAAGTATCCGGGACAGACTACACCGGGGAGCTGTTTTTT
CASSFKVSGTDYTGELFF
>TRBJ2-7|NA|TRBV7-7|TRBD2
TGTGCTAGCAGCCCACGATTTGGACTAGCGGGATCCTACGAGCAGTACTTC
CASSPRFGLAGSYEQYF
>TRBJ2-1|NA|TRBV9|TRBD2
TGTGCCAGCAGCGCCTCGGGGACTAGCACCAATGAGCAGTTCTTC
CASSASGTSTNEQFF
>TRBJ2-5|few|TRBV19|TRBD2
TGTGCCAGTAGTATAGCGACTAGCGGACAAGAGACCCAGTACTTC
CASSIATSGQETQYF
>TRBJ1-4|NA|TRBV18|NA
TGTGCCAGCTCACCACCAAATCAGGGTTCCACTAATGAAAAACTGTTTTTT
CASSPPNQGSTNEKLFF
>TRBJ2-1|NA|TRBV7-2|TRBD2
TGTGCCAGCAGCCCACATAGCGGGGGGGCTCACAATGAGCAGTTCTTC
CASSPHSGGAHNEQFF
>TRBJ1-2|NA|TRBV19|NA
TGTGCCAGTAATCCTCGGGGAACTAACTATGGCTACACCTTC
CASNPRGTNYGYTF
>TRBJ1-1|NA|TRBV5-1|NA
TGCGCCAGCAGCCCCCAGACATCGAACACTGAAGCTTTCTTT
CASSPQTSNTEAFF
>TRBJ1-1|NA|TRBV16|NA
TGTGCCAGCAGCCAATGGCAGATTGGTGAAGCTTTCTTT
CASSQWQIGEAFF
>TRBJ2-7|NA|TRBV19|TRBD1
TGTGCCAGTAGTCCGACAGGGGGCCTAATCGAGCAGTACTTC
CASSPTGGLIEQYF
>TRBJ1-2|NA|TRBV28|NA
TGTGCCAGCAGCCCCTGGGCAGGGAACGGAGACTATGGCTACACCTTC
CASSPWAGNGDYGYTF
>TRBJ1-5|few|TRBV28|TRBD1
TGTGCCAGCAGCCTATTAGGACAGGGGAACCAGCCCCAGCATTTT
CASSLLGQGNQPQHF
>TRBJ1-1|NA|TRBV28|NA
TGTGCCAGCATCGGGACGGAGGGCACTGAAGCTTTCTTT
CASIGTEGTEAFF
>TRBJ2-1|NA|TRBV5-6|NA
TGTGCCAGCAGCTTGGCGGGGGAGGGGGGTGAGCAGTTCTTC
CASSLAGEGGEQFF
>TRBJ1-5|NA|TRBV2|NA
TGTGCCAGCAGTGATAGCTATAGCAATCAGCCCCAGCATTTT
CASSDSYSNQPQHF
>TRBJ2-1|NA|TRBV2|TRBD2
TGTGCCAGCATGGGGACAGGTCGACTAGCGGGAGATGAGCAGTTCTTC
CASMGTGRLAGDEQFF
>TRBJ2-3|NA|TRBV18|TRBD1
TGTGCCAGCTCGCCGCCTACAGGGGGCTACCGAGATACGCAGTATTTT
CASSPPTGGYRDTQYF